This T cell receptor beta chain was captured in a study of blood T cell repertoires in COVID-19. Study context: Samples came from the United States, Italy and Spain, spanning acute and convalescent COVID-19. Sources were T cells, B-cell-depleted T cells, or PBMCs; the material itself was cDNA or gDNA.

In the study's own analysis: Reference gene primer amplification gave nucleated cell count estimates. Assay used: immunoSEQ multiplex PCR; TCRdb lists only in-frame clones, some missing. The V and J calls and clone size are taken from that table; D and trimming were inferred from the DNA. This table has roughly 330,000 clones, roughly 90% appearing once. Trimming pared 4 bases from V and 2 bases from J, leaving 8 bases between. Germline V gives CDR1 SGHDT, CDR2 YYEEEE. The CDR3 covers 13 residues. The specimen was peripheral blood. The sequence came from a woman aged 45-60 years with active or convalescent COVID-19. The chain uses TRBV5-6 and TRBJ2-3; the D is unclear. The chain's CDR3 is CASSTFATDTQYF. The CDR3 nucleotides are TGTGCCAGCAGCACTTTCGCCACAGATACGCAGTATTTT.